This record looks at one T cell receptor beta chain sequence and its context. Its antigen remains unidentified. The sample comes from a study of T cell responses to AZD1222 COVID-19 vaccine. Per the germline V gene, CDR1 is MNHEY and CDR2 is SMNVEV (reference sequence). The CDR3 contains 16 residues. V was pared by 5 bases and J by 5 bases, with 21 bases between. The study, taken as a whole, reports: Repertoire collection took place solely once the T cell response had peaked. Spike-specific TCR breadth and depth both grew after two AZD1222 doses.

Libraries were prepared by immunoSEQ multiplex PCR; TCRdb keeps only in-frame clonotypes and omits some of them. Here the sample spans over 50,000 clones, about 81% being singletons. The TCR sequence derives from an adult in good health. The starting material was peripheral blood, obtained on day 0 of AZD1222 vaccination. The chain uses TRBV27 and TRBJ2-5; D might be TRBD1 or TRBD2, each matching 5 bases. As DNA, the CDR3 is TGTGCCAGCAGTACCACTCCGGGACCCCAGGAGGAGACCCAGTACTTC. Encoded protein: CASSTTPGPQEETQYF.